Listed here are 32 T cell receptor beta chains from one sample, sequenced in a study of T cells in women clearing cervical HPV infection (dated 2018 in TCRdb). Library generation was performed with the immunoSEQ multiplex PCR assay. Drawn from immuneACCESS, this table holds only the in-frame rearrangements with V and J called that TCRdb kept. Clones are partly lost; checked studies trace under half to an unresolved V gene and leave the rest unexplained. The table for this sample lists over 45,000 clones. The ten largest clones add up to around 1.6% of the sample. Material for sequencing was blood buffy coat. These receptor sequences come from a woman between 18 and 69 years old with a cervical HPV16 infection that either progressed to CIN3+ or cleared (not recorded which).

With respect to this clone: The CDR3 end is not reached by the read, which stops 3 residues before it; the germline J gene fills it in. V is TRBV20-1 and J is TRBJ2-7, with 7 bases matching TRBD2. This CDR3 is built from 13 residues. Per germline, CDR1 DFQATT and CDR2 SNEGSKA (reference sequence). With 6 bases clipped from V and 3 bases from J, the junction kept 8 bases outside the gene matches. CDR3 bases read: TGCAGTGCGGCACTAGCGCGCCACTACGAG. Translated, it gives CSAALARHYE. In full, the CDR3 reads CSAALARHYEQYF.

In regard to this clone: The missing CDR3 end, 3 residues past where the read stops, is filled in from the germline J gene. V and J are TRBV2 and TRBJ2-5, with 8 bases identical to TRBD1. Germline assignment: CDR1 SNHLY and CDR2 FYNNEI. The trim removed 7 bases at V and 3 bases at J, leaving 13 bases unmatched. The CDR3 covers 16 residues. This chain's CDR3 is CASKPLRDRSEETQYF. CDR3 bases read: TGTGCCAGCAAGCCCCTTCGGGACAGGAGCGAAGAGACC.

For this clone: The read comes to an end 3 residues before the CDR3 does, leaving the germline J gene to fill in the end. The rearrangement joins TRBV7-2 to TRBJ2-5, with D unclear. Trimming removed 0 bases at V and 5 bases at J, with 4 bases between. This CDR3 is 12 amino acids long. Germline V lookup: CDR1 SGHTA, CDR2 FQGNSA. The CDR3 here is CASSLAGETQYF. CDR3 DNA (partial): TGTGCCAGCAGCTTAGCCGGGGAGACC.

The CDR3 loop is CASSHPPFGTGGNEQFF. The CDR3 bases that were read are TGTGCCAGCAGTCACCCCCCATTCGGGACAGGGGGCAATGAG. V gene TRBV6-2 or TRBV6-3 combines with J gene TRBJ2-1, with 11 bases aligning to TRBD1. The CDR3 extends 3 residues past the end of the read, so its final part is completed from the germline J gene. The CDR3 contains 17 residues. Trimming at V came to 5 bases and at J to 6 bases, leaving 12 bases not matched to a gene. Per the germline V gene, CDR1 is MNHEY and CDR2 is SVGEGT.

CDR3 protein: CASSYGGIGPHEQFF. The DNA read from the CDR3 is TGTGCCAGTAGTTATGGCGGGATAGGGCCCCATGAG. This chain joins TRBV19 and TRBJ2-1; D perhaps matches TRBD2 (6 bases). The CDR3 is cut off 3 residues early in the read; its end comes from the germline J gene. The CDR3 has 15 amino acids. Germline CDR1 and CDR2: LNHDA and SQIVND (reference sequence). The V gene lost 5 bases and the J gene lost 8 bases, with 19 bases spanning the gap.

Comment on this clone: The read comes to an end 3 residues before the CDR3 does, leaving the germline J gene to fill in the end. J is TRBJ2-1 and V is TRBV7-9; TRBD1 is a possible D gene (5 bases). Germline-derived CDR1 and CDR2 are SEHNR and FQNEAQ (reference sequence). The CDR3 runs 15 residues. Trimming pared 5 bases from V and 0 bases from J, leaving 11 bases between. The CDR3 loop is CASSRTSRSYNEQFF. CDR3 DNA, as far as it was read: TGTGCCAGCAGCCGGACATCGCGCTCCTACAATGAG.

For this clone: The read stops 3 residues short of the end of the CDR3; the missing end is completed from the germline J gene. The chain is built from TRBV20-1 and TRBJ1-2, with D perhaps TRBD1 (6 bases). Germline lookup yields CDR1 DFQATT and CDR2 SNEGSKA (reference sequence). V was trimmed by 0 bases and J by 4 bases, leaving 12 bases between them. This CDR3 is built from 14 residues. The CDR3 reads CSARDPGHVYGYTF. The covered CDR3 bases are TGCAGTGCTAGAGACCCGGGACACGTCTATGGC.

On this clone itself: Sequencing ends 3 residues short of the CDR3 end; the germline J gene provides the rest. The chain links TRBV6-1 to TRBJ2-5, with D uncertain. This CDR3 contains 16 residues. Germline assignment: CDR1 MNHNS and CDR2 SASEGT. Trimming shortened V by 3 bases and J by 5 bases, and 19 bases separated the two germline ends. CDR3 sequence: CASSERRISDGETQYF. Partial CDR3 DNA: TGTGCCAGCAGTGAGCGCAGGATTTCCGATGGGGAGACC.

A remark on this clone: Read sequence stops 3 residues before the CDR3 end, and the germline J gene provides the missing end. The genes are TRBV6-2 or TRBV6-3 and TRBJ2-7; 7 nucleotides agree with TRBD2. This CDR3 region has 14 residues. Looked up from germline, CDR1 is MNHEY and CDR2 is SVGEGT. Trimming at V came to 3 bases and at J to 0 bases, leaving 2 bases not matched to a gene. CDR3 bases read: TGTGCCAGCAGTTATGGGACTACCTCCTACGAG. This codes for CASSYGTTSYE. The whole CDR3 reads CASSYGTTSYEQYF.

With regard to this clone: The read ends 3 residues before the CDR3 terminus; that terminus is restored from the germline J gene. V gene TRBV28 combines with J gene TRBJ2-1; D is perhaps TRBD2 (5 bases). In germline, CDR1 is MDHEN, CDR2 SYDVKM. V was trimmed by 3 bases and J by 6 bases, leaving 9 bases between them. CDR3 length: 13 residues. The covered CDR3 bases are TGTGCCAGCAGTTTGAGGACTTTCAATGAG. Encoded protein: CASSLRTFNE. The CDR3, in full, reads CASSLRTFNEQFF.

As for this clone: The read ends 3 residues early relative to the CDR3; the germline J gene fills the gap. The J gene is TRBJ2-1, the V gene TRBV30, with TRBD1 matching over 9 bases. Germline CDR1 reads GTSNPN; CDR2 reads SVGIG (reference sequence). The trim removed 1 base at V and 9 bases at J, leaving 4 bases unmatched. The CDR3 has 13 residues. CDR3 bases read: TGTGCCTGGAGTGGGACAGGGGTGGGTGAG. This encodes CAWSGTGVGE. The CDR3 in full is CAWSGTGVGEQFF.

Comments on this clone: The missing CDR3 end, 3 residues past where the read stops, is filled in from the germline J gene. J is TRBJ1-5 and V is TRBV20-1; D ambiguous. This CDR3 region has 13 residues. V was clipped by 1 base and J by 4 bases, with 8 bases between them. The germline CDR1 and CDR2 sequences are DFQATT and SNEGSKA (reference sequence). The CDR3 bases that were read are TGCAGTGCTAGAGTATCCGTTAATCAGCCC. This codes for CSARVSVNQP. The complete CDR3 sequence is CSARVSVNQPQHF.

Regarding this clone: A read error may account for a junction end that differs from germline. Read data end 3 residues before the CDR3 end; the end is taken from the germline J gene. The rearrangement links TRBV4-2 to TRBJ2-7; TRBD1 matches 7 bases. Germline V gives CDR1 LGHNA, CDR2 YNFKEQ. The CDR3 length is 15 residues. This CDR3 is CASSQDRVTNYEQYF. The DNA read from the CDR3 is TGCGCCAGCAGCCAAGACAGGGTGACGAACTACGAG.

Comments on this clone: With the read ending 3 residues before the CDR3 end, the germline J gene is used to fill in that end. The chain combines TRBV10-2 with TRBJ2-5; D tentatively fits TRBD1 or TRBD2 (7 bases each). Germline lookup yields CDR1 WSHSY and CDR2 SAAADI. Trimming took 6 bases from V and 2 from J, leaving 22 bases between them. This CDR3 region has 17 residues. The CDR3 is CASRGSRGGGPQETQYF. The part of the CDR3 DNA that was read is TGCGCCAGCAGGGGGTCGCGGGGAGGGGGCCCTCAAGAGACC.

As for this clone: One end of the junction is discordant with germline, which a read error may explain. The read terminates 3 residues ahead of where the CDR3 ends, so the germline J gene completes it. The chain has TRBV4-2 and TRBJ2-3, with 7 bases matching TRBD2. CDR3 length: 18 amino acids. Germline assignment: CDR1 LGHNA and CDR2 YNFKEQ. The CDR3 reads CASSQDLVGGLSEDTQYF. CDR3 bases read: TGCGCCAGCAGCCAAGATTTGGTGGGGGGACTATCAGAAGATACG.

For this clone: The DNA ends 3 residues before the CDR3 does, and the rest of the CDR3 is filled in from the germline J gene. The V gene is TRBV20-1, the J gene TRBJ2-7; no clear D gene. The germline CDR1 and CDR2 sequences are DFQATT and SNEGSKA (reference sequence). The germline V and J ends were trimmed by 5 bases and 0 bases, with 14 bases remaining between them. There are 14 residues in the CDR3. CDR3 bases read: TGCAGTGCTGAGAAGTCCCACAACTCCTACGAG. It is translated as CSAEKSHNSYE. The complete CDR3 protein is CSAEKSHNSYEQYF.

In the case of this clone: The read comes to an end 3 residues before the CDR3 does, leaving the germline J gene to fill in the end. The chain has TRBV20-1 and TRBJ2-7; D call uncertain. The length of the CDR3 is 16 residues. Germline V gene data show CDR1 as DFQATT and CDR2 as SNEGSKA (reference sequence). The ends were cut back, 0 bases at V and 0 bases at J, with 15 bases in the middle. The CDR3 DNA, read in part, is TGCAGTGCTAGAGATCTTGGCGGCTTAAGCTCCTACGAG. It codes for CSARDLGGLSSYE. The full CDR3 protein is CSARDLGGLSSYEQYF.

As concerns this clone: The read terminates 3 residues before the CDR3 end, so the remaining end is supplied by the germline J gene. The chain has TRBV20-1 and TRBJ1-1; 8 bases agree with TRBD1. CDR1 is DFQATT, CDR2 SNEGSKA, per germline (reference sequence). This CDR3 is 13 amino acids long. J lost 4 bases, V lost 6 bases, and 7 bases had no gene match. The sequenced CDR3 bases are TGCAGTGCAAGGACAGGGCGAAGCACTGAA. This gives the protein CSARTGRSTE. The entire CDR3 is CSARTGRSTEAFF.

Notes on this clone: The read comes to an end 3 residues before the CDR3 does, leaving the germline J gene to fill in the end. The chain recombines TRBV20-1 with TRBJ2-7; D not resolved. The CDR3 consists of 14 residues. Trimming pared 3 bases from V and 2 bases from J, leaving 14 bases between. Germline V CDR1 and CDR2: DFQATT, SNEGSKA (reference sequence). This CDR3 reads CSASWKQSPYEQYF. The part of the CDR3 DNA that was read is TGCAGTGCTAGCTGGAAACAGAGTCCCTACGAG.

Turning to this clone: With the read ending 3 residues before the CDR3 end, the germline J gene is used to fill in that end. The chain links TRBV19 to TRBJ2-7; 10 nucleotides match TRBD2. Germline V gene data show CDR1 as LNHDA and CDR2 as SQIVND (reference sequence). The CDR3 length is 13 residues. After removal of 11 bases from V and 6 bases from J, the junction contained 10 bases not matched to a gene. CDR3 bases read: TGTGCCCAAAGGGCTAGCGGGGGTGCCGAG. Translated, it gives CAQRASGGAE. The whole CDR3 is CAQRASGGAEQYF. The entire variable domain, with the rest obtained from reference TRBV19 and TRBJ2-7, is as follows: DGGITQSPKYLFRKEGQNVTLSCEQNLNHDAMYWYRQDPGQGLRLIYYSQIVNDFQKGDIAEGYSVSREKKESFPLTVTSAQKNPTAFYLCAQRASGGAEQYFGPGTRLTVT.

With respect to this clone: The DNA ends 3 residues before the CDR3 does, and the rest of the CDR3 is filled in from the germline J gene. This chain connects TRBV6-4 to TRBJ1-2; TRBD1 aligns across 10 bases. The CDR3 extends over 15 amino acids. Germline trimming cut 3 bases from V and 5 bases from J; bases unmatched to any gene: 6. Germline CDR1 MRHNA, CDR2 SNTAGT. The CDR3 sequence is CASSERTGGIYGYTF. The part of the CDR3 DNA that was read is TGTGCCAGCAGTGAAAGGACAGGGGGGATTTATGGC.

As regards this clone: The read gets to within 3 residues of the CDR3 end, and the germline J gene fills in the rest. The chain links TRBV6-2 or TRBV6-3 to TRBJ2-7; perhaps TRBD1 as D (8 bases). V lost 1 base and J lost 2, with 12 bases in between. This CDR3 is built from 15 residues. Germline CDR1 reads MNHEY; CDR2 reads SVGEGT. The CDR3 protein is CASSYLTGGAYEQYF. The sequenced CDR3 bases are TGTGCCAGCAGTTACTTAACAGGGGGGGCCTACGAG.

On this clone: Coverage ceases 3 residues before the CDR3 finishes, and the germline J gene fills in the end. This chain links TRBV5-1 with TRBJ2-7; D not resolved. This CDR3 contains 13 residues. V lost 4 bases, J lost 3 bases, and 11 bases lay in between. CDR1 is SGHRS, CDR2 YFSETQ, per germline. CDR3 DNA (partial): TGCGCCAGCAGCCCATTCAGGATCTACGAG. Encoded protein: CASSPFRIYE. The CDR3, in full, reads CASSPFRIYEQYF.

About this clone itself: With the read ending 3 residues before the CDR3 end, the germline J gene is used to fill in that end. The rearrangement joins TRBV7-2 to TRBJ2-3, with 11 positions matching TRBD2. The CDR3 has 15 residues. Per germline, CDR1 SGHTA and CDR2 FQGNSA. The J segment lost 0 bases and the V segment lost 4 bases, leaving 0 bases of the junction unmatched. This CDR3 reads CASSWTSGSTDTQYF. The CDR3 DNA, read in part, is TGTGCCAGCAGCTGGACTAGCGGGAGCACAGATACG.

As regards this clone: The CDR3 end is not reached by the read, which stops 3 residues before it; the germline J gene fills it in. The V call is TRBV7-3, the J call TRBJ1-2, with TRBD1 identical over 11 bases. The CDR3 sequence is 15 residues long. Unmatched junction bases numbered 4, after V lost 0 bases and J lost 7 bases. The germline gives CDR1 SGHTA, CDR2 FQGTGA. The part of the CDR3 DNA that was read is TGTGCCAGCAGCTTAACGGGACAGGGGGGAGGTGGC. It is translated as CASSLTGQGGGG. In full, the CDR3 reads CASSLTGQGGGGYTF.

On this clone: Read coverage stops 3 residues before the CDR3 terminus; the germline J gene supplies the remainder. This chain links TRBV30 with TRBJ2-3, with TRBD2 matching over 11 bases. Germline V gene data show CDR1 as GTSNPN and CDR2 as SVGIG (reference sequence). J was trimmed by 6 bases and V by 2 bases; bases with no gene match: 7. This CDR3 has 15 residues. The sequenced CDR3 bases are TGTGCCTGGAGTCTAGCGGGAGGTACGAGGGATACG. Its protein is CAWSLAGGTRDT. The CDR3, in full, reads CAWSLAGGTRDTQYF.

About this clone: Sequencing ends 3 residues short of the CDR3 end; the germline J gene provides the rest. This chain links TRBV5-6 with TRBJ1-1, with D tentatively TRBD1 (5 bases). The CDR3 runs to 13 residues. V was cut by 2 bases and J by 5 bases, with 10 bases left in between. CDR1 and CDR2 (germline): SGHDT, YYEEEE. The CDR3 sequence: CASSFGRETEAFF. The covered CDR3 bases are TGTGCCAGCAGCTTTGGCAGGGAGACTGAA.

Note on this clone: The read terminates 3 residues before the CDR3 end, so the remaining end is supplied by the germline J gene. The chain couples TRBV12-3 or TRBV12-4 to TRBJ1-2, with D unclear. The V and J ends lost 8 bases and 0 bases respectively, with 7 bases between them. The CDR3 sequence is 12 residues long. CDR3 in amino acids: CASVGANYGYTF. The CDR3 DNA, read in part, is TGTGCCAGCGTCGGGGCTAACTATGGC.

With regard to this clone: Coverage ceases 3 residues before the CDR3 finishes, and the germline J gene fills in the end. The chain couples TRBV19 to TRBJ1-1, with 7 bases that match TRBD1. V shed 5 bases, J shed 1 base, and the junction held 4 bases outside the gene matches. This CDR3 is built from 14 residues. Germline CDR1 and CDR2: LNHDA and SQIVND (reference sequence). CDR3 DNA, as far as it was read: TGTGCCAGTAGTGCCCGACAGGGGAACACTGAA. It yields the protein CASSARQGNTE. The full CDR3 reads CASSARQGNTEAFF.

In the case of this clone: The read ends 3 residues shy of where the CDR3 ends; the end is completed using the germline J gene. The V gene is TRBV5-1, the J gene TRBJ1-2, with TRBD1 identical over 10 bases. The CDR3 has 16 residues. Trimming removed 0 bases from V and 6 bases from J; junction bases left unmatched: 8. Germline values: CDR1 SGHRS, CDR2 YFSETQ. The covered CDR3 bases are TGCGCCAGCAGCTTGGGCGCCGACAGGGGGCGAAATGGC. Protein sequence: CASSLGADRGRNG. Given in full, the CDR3 is CASSLGADRGRNGYTF.

In the case of this clone: The CDR3 extends 3 residues past the end of the read, so its final part is completed from the germline J gene. The V and J genes are TRBV30 and TRBJ1-2; D remains unclear. V lost 4 bases and J 5 bases, leaving 11 bases between the germline ends. The CDR3 is made up of 12 amino acids. Germline CDR1 is GTSNPN and CDR2 is SVGIG (reference sequence). The CDR3 loop reads CAWTSSVYGYTF. The CDR3 bases that were read are TGTGCCTGGACCAGCAGCGTATATGGC.

To note about this clone: The observed sequence ends 3 residues before the CDR3 terminus, with the missing tail filled in from the germline J gene. The chain uses TRBV2 and TRBJ1-3; TRBD1 aligns across 7 bases. The germline gives CDR1 SNHLY, CDR2 FYNNEI. The V segment lost 4 bases and the J segment 0 bases; nucleotides outside the gene matches: 6. This CDR3 is built from 16 residues. CDR3 DNA, as far as it was read: TGTGCCAGCAGTGTCAACAGGGGATCCTCTGGAAACACC. Its protein product is CASSVNRGSSGNT. Given in full, the CDR3 is CASSVNRGSSGNTIYF.